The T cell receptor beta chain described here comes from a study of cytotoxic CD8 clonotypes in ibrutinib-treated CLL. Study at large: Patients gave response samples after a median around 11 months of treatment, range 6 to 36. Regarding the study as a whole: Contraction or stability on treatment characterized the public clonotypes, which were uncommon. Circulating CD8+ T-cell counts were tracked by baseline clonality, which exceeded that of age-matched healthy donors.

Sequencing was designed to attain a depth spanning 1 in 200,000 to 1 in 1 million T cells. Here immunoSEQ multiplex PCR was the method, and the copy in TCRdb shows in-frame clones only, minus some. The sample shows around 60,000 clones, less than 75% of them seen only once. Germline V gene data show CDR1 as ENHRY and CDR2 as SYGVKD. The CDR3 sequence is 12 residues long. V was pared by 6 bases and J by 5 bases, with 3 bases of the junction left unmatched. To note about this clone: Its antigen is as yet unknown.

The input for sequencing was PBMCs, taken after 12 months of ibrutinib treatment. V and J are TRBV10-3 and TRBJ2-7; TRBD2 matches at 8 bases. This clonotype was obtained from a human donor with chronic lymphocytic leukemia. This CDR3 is CAISLAGNEQYF. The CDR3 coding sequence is TGTGCCATCAGCCTAGCGGGTAACGAGCAGTACTTC.